This TCR beta chain is from a study of response to subunit inactivated influenza vaccine. A few counts support this clonotype. TCRdb fed the RT-PCR reads into MiXCR, producing one record per CDR3 protein. The table includes more than 450,000 distinct CDR3 sequences, around 10% detected once. Trimming took off 5 bases at V and 6 bases at J, with 22 bases between the two ends. CDR3 length: 17 residues. Germline lookup yields CDR1 KGHDR and CDR2 SFDVKD. A further study also used this sample, focusing on T cells expressing NK-cell markers. As that report states: Making the TCR beta cDNA relied on 5'RACE template switching with UMIs. Seven HCMV-seropositive donors and one seronegative donor made up the eight sequenced donors. An anti-gamma-delta TCR antibody restricted sorting to alpha-beta TCR T cells in several experiments.

This sequence originates from a man aged 45-60 years who received an inactivated influenza vaccine. The gene calls are TRBV24-1 and TRBJ2-1; no definite D call. The source was PBMCs from blood, collected on the day of vaccination. CDR3 loop: CATSAVAPAKGGNEQFF. As DNA, the CDR3 is TGTGCCACCAGTGCCGTAGCCCCAGCCAAAGGCGGCAATGAGCAGTTCTTC.